This T cell receptor beta chain was captured by sequencing in a study of blood T cell repertoires in COVID-19. Study-level background: The analysed material was cDNA or gDNA that came from T cells, B-cell-depleted T cells, or PBMCs.

Before being deemed recovered, Cohort 3 donors had two negative PCRs, clearance, or symptom resolution. As handled by the study authors: Counts of nucleated cells, estimated from reference gene primer amplification, were obtained. Clones were read by immunoSEQ multiplex PCR, and TCRdb kept only the in-frame ones, dropping some. The V and J calls and clone size come from that table; D and trimming were worked out from the DNA. Among about 160,000 clones listed, roughly 84% were seen once. This CDR3 region has 18 residues. Trimming shortened V by 4 bases and J by 4 bases, and 23 bases separated the two germline ends. Germline CDR1 SNHLY, CDR2 FYNNEI.

The receptor comes from a man aged 55-75 years who had recovered from COVID-19. Source material: PBMCs or T cells enriched from blood (not recorded which). The chain uses TRBV2 and TRBJ1-5, with D possibly TRBD1 on 5 matching bases. The CDR3 coding sequence is TGTGCCAGCAGTGTCCCCCCCCCGGGGGTCCCCCCAAATCAGCCCCAGCATTTT. It is translated as CASSVPPPGVPPNQPQHF.